This entry lists 8 T cell receptor beta chains sequenced from one sample in a study of beta chain features in type 1 diabetes. Expressed TCRB transcripts were sequenced after all isolated RNA was converted to cDNA. The protocol was immunoSEQ multiplex PCR, while the TCRdb copy is restricted to in-frame clones and leaves out a portion. Of a few hundred thousand clones listed, over 13% are singletons. The specimen sequenced was naive CD4+ T cells from blood. The receptors were gathered from a woman aged 18-29 years in good health.

The CDR3 here is CASSLTGVDEQYF. DNA of the CDR3: TGTGCCAGCAGCTTGACGGGAGTAGACGAGCAGTACTTC. V gene TRBV5-4 combines with J gene TRBJ2-7; tentative D call: TRBD2 (6 bases). This CDR3 has 13 residues. Deletions cut 1 base from V and 5 bases from J, with 10 bases between. CDR1 and CDR2 from the germline V gene are SGHNT and YYREEE (reference sequence).

This clone was seen more than once but under ten times. The chain employs TRBV15 and TRBJ2-3; D is uncertain. Germline values: CDR1 LNHNV, CDR2 YYDKDF (reference sequence). The CDR3 length is 13 residues. Trimming removed 0 bases at V and 6 bases at J, with 7 bases between. CDR3: CATSRDTEDTQYF. In DNA form, the CDR3 reads TGTGCCACCAGCAGAGATACGGAGGATACGCAGTATTTT.

The rearrangement uses TRBV5-6 and TRBJ2-5, with TRBD1 matching over 12 bases. This CDR3 has 16 residues. Germline V gives CDR1 SGHDT, CDR2 YYEEEE. With V trimmed by 5 bases and J by 5 bases, 10 bases remained unmatched. The CDR3 DNA reads as TGTGCCAGCAGGCCCCGGGACAGGGGGCTGGGCGAGACCCAGTACTTC. Its translation: CASRPRDRGLGETQYF.

This clone was seen a few times. CDR3 protein: CASSLRQTSTDTQYF. CDR3 bases: TGTGCCAGCAGCTTAAGGCAGACTAGCACAGATACGCAGTATTTT. The V call is TRBV7-9, the J call TRBJ2-3; D is uncertain. CDR3 size: 15 residues. The V and J ends lost 2 bases and 0 bases respectively, with 9 bases between them. The V gene's germline CDR1 is SEHNR and CDR2 FQNEAQ (reference sequence).

The rearrangement uses TRBV7-2 and TRBJ2-3; tentatively, D is TRBD1 (5 bases). CDR3 size: 15 residues. Trimming shortened V by 5 bases and J by 0 bases, and 12 bases separated the two germline ends. CDR1 SGHTA and CDR2 FQGNSA come from the germline V gene. The CDR3, as DNA: TGTGCCAGCAGCATCGACAGATCTAGCACAGATACGCAGTATTTT. This encodes CASSIDRSSTDTQYF.

The rearrangement uses TRBV7-2 and TRBJ2-5, with D possibly matching TRBD1 (5 bases). Germline V lookup: CDR1 SGHTA, CDR2 FQGNSA. The CDR3 covers 16 residues. Trimming stripped 1 base from V and 3 bases from J, with 15 bases between. CDR3 sequence (DNA): TGTGCCAGCAGCTTAGTTATTACAGGAGTGAAAGAGACCCAGTACTTC. Translating it yields CASSLVITGVKETQYF.

The chain combines TRBV29-1 with TRBJ1-2; D call uncertain. With 0 bases removed from V and 4 bases from J, the gap between germline ends came to 9 bases. This CDR3 region has 13 residues. Germline V gene sequence: CDR1 SQVTM, CDR2 ANQGSEA. CDR3 sequence: CSVEDPSLYGYTF. CDR3 coding DNA: TGCAGCGTTGAAGATCCGAGCCTCTATGGCTACACCTTC. The whole variable domain, remainder taken from reference TRBV29-1 and TRBJ1-2, is SAVISQKPSRDICQRGTSLTIQCQVDSQVTMMFWYRQQPGQSLTLIATANQGSEATYESGFVIDKFPISRPNLTFSTLTVSNMSPEDSSIYLCSVEDPSLYGYTFGSGTRLTVV.

This clone was seen a single time. This chain connects TRBV7-8 to TRBJ1-1, with 7 bases lining up with TRBD1. Losses at the gene ends were 8 bases for V and 4 bases for J; bases not matched to a gene: 10. The germline V gene encodes CDR1 SGHVS and CDR2 FQNEAQ. The CDR3 has 14 residues. CDR3 protein: CASVDQGQFTEAFF. The CDR3 bases are TGTGCCAGCGTCGACCAGGGACAGTTCACTGAAGCTTTCTTT. The whole variable domain, remainder taken from reference TRBV7-8 and TRBJ1-1, is GAGVSQSPRYKVAKRGQDVALRCDPISGHVSLFWYQQALGQGPEFLTYFQNEAQLDKSGLPSDRFFAERPEGSVSTLKIQRTQQEDSAVYLCASVDQGQFTEAFFGQGTRLTVV.